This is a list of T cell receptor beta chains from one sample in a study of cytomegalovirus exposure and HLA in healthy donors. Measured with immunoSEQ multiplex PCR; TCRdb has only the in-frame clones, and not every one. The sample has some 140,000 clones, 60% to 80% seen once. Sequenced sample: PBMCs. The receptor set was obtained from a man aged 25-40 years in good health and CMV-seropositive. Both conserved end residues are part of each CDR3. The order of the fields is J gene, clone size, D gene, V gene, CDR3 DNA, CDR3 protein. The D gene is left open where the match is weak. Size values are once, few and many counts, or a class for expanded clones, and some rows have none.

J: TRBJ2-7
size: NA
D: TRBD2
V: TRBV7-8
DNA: TGTGCCAGCAGCTTCGGACTAGCGGCCTACGAGCAGTACTTC
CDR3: CASSFGLAAYEQYF

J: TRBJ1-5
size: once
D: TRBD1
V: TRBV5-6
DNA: TGTGCCAGCAGCAGAGGACAGGGGGGGAGGTGGCCCCAGCATTTT
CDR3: CASSRGQGGRWPQHF

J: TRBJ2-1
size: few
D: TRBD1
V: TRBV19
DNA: TGTGCCAGTAGTGAAAGACAGGGGGGTAGCAATGAGCAGTTCTTC
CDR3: CASSERQGGSNEQFF

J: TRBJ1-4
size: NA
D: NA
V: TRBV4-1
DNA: TGCGCCAGCAGCCAAGAGCTGGCACGTAATGAAAAACTGTTTTTT
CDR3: CASSQELARNEKLFF

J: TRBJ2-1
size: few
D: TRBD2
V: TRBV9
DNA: TGTGCCAGCAGCGCCGAGCGGGAGGTCTACAATGAGCAGTTCTTC
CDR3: CASSAEREVYNEQFF

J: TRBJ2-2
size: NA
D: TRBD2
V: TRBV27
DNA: TGTGCCAGCAGCCCGATAGCGGGAGAGGGTACCGGGGAGCTGTTTTTT
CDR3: CASSPIAGEGTGELFF

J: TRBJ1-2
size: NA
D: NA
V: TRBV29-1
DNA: TGCAGCGTTCAGGGAGGGGGTTATGGCTACACCTTC
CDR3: CSVQGGGYGYTF

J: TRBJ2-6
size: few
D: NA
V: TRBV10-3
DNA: TGTGCCATCAGCGCAGGGGTAGGGGCCAACGTCCTGACTTTC
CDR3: CAISAGVGANVLTF

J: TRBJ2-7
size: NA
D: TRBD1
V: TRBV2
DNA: TGTGCCAGCAGGGCAACCGGGACAGGGGCCCGCGAGCAGTACTTC
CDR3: CASRATGTGAREQYF

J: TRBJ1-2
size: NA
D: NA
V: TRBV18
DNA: TGTGCCAGCTCACCCATTGAGGCAGGGCGAGGCTACACCTTC
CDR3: CASSPIEAGRGYTF

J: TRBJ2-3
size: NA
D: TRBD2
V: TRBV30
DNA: TGTGCCTGGACCGGACTAGCGGAGGCGGGCACAGATACGCAGTATTTT
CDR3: CAWTGLAEAGTDTQYF

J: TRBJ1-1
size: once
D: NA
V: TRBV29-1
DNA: TGCAGCGTTGAAGGGACAAGTCCTGAAGCTTTCTTT
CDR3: CSVEGTSPEAFF

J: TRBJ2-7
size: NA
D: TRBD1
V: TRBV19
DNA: TGTGCCAGTAGTACAGGGACAGAAAACTACGAGCAGTACTTC
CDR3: CASSTGTENYEQYF

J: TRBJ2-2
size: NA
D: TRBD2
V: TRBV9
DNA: TGTGCCAGCAGCGTTTCAGGGACTAGCGGGAGGGCCGGGGGAGGGGAGCTGTTTTTT
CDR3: CASSVSGTSGRAGGGELFF

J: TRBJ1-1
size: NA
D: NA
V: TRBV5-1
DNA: TGCGCCAGCAGGACAGGCCCGAACACTGAAGCTTTCTTT
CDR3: CASRTGPNTEAFF

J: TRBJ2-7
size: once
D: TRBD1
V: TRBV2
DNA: TGTGCCAGCAGTGGTCAGGGGGACATAGGGCACGAGCAGTACTTC
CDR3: CASSGQGDIGHEQYF

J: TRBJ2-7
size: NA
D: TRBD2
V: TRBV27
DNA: TGTGCCAGCAGTTTATCGAAAGGGAGCGGGATTCCCTACGAGCAGTACTTC
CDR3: CASSLSKGSGIPYEQYF

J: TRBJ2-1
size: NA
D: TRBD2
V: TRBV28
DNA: TGTGCCAGCAGACCGGGACTAAACTACAATGAGCAGTTCTTC
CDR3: CASRPGLNYNEQFF

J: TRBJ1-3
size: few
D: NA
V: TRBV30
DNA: TGTGCCTGTTCAATGAGCTCTGGAAACACCATATATTTT
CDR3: CACSMSSGNTIYF

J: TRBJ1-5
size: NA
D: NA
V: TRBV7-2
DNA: TGTGCCAGCAGCTTTGATCACACGCGGGGGACCTATCAGCCCCAGCATTTT
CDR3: CASSFDHTRGTYQPQHF

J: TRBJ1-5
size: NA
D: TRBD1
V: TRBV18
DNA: TGTGCCAGCTCACCGGGACAGACCAATCAGCCCCAGCATTTT
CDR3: CASSPGQTNQPQHF

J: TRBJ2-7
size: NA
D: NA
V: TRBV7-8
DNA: TGTGCCAGCAGCGCTCAAGCCTACGAGCAGTACTTC
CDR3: CASSAQAYEQYF

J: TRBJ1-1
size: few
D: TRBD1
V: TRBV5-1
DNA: TGCGCCAGCAGCAGGAGAACCGGGACAGGCGCGGTGCACACTGAAGCTTTCTTT
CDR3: CASSRRTGTGAVHTEAFF

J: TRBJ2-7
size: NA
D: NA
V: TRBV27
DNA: TGTGCCAGCAGTTTATCCCCTGAGGGATACGAGCAGTACTTC
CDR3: CASSLSPEGYEQYF

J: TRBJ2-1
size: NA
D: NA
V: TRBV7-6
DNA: TGTGCCAGCAGCTTAGCTGTTAGCTCCTACAATGAGCAGTTCTTC
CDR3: CASSLAVSSYNEQFF

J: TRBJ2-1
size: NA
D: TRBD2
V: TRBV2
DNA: TGTGCCAGCGGGGAGACTAGACCGGGGGGTGAGCAGTTCTTC
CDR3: CASGETRPGGEQFF

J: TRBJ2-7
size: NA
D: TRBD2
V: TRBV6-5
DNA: TGTGCCAGCACCCGAACTAGCGGGAGGGCTGTTGAGCAGTACTTC
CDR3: CASTRTSGRAVEQYF

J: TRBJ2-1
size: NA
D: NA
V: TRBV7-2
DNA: TGTGCCAGCAGCTTACGAATAGGGGCGGGGAATGAGCAGTTCTTC
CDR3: CASSLRIGAGNEQFF

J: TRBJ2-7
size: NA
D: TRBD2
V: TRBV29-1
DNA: TGCAGCGTTGGGGGAGGGTACGAGCAGTACTTC
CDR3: CSVGGGYEQYF

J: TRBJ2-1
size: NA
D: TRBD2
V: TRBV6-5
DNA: TGTGCCAGCAGGGGGGCAATAGCGGGGTACAATGAGCAGTTCTTC
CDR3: CASRGAIAGYNEQFF

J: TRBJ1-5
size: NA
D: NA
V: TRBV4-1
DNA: TGCGCCAGCAGCCAAGATAGGGGGAGCAATCAGCCCCAGCATTTT
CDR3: CASSQDRGSNQPQHF

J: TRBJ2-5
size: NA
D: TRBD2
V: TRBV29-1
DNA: TGCAGCGCACTGACTAGCGGGTTCCAAGAGACCCAGTACTTC
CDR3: CSALTSGFQETQYF

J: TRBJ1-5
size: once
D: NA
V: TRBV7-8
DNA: TGTGCCAGCAGCCACGACAGTAGCAATCAGCCCCAGCATTTT
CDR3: CASSHDSSNQPQHF

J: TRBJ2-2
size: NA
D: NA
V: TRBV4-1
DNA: TGCGCCAGCAGCCAAGAATCAGCGGTCTCCACCGGGGAGCTGTTTTTT
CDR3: CASSQESAVSTGELFF

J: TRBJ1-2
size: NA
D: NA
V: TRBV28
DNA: TGTGCCAGCAGCAACTACTATGGCTACACCTTC
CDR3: CASSNYYGYTF

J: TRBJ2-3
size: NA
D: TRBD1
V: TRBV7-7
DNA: TGTGCTAGCAGCCCCGCCGACAGGGGGGATACGCAGTATTTT
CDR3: CASSPADRGDTQYF

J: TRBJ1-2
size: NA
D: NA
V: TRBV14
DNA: TGTGCCAGCAGCCAAGAGCCCAGACTGGGTGGCTACACCTTC
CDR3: CASSQEPRLGGYTF

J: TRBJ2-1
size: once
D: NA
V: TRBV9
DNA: TGTGCCAGCAGCGTAGCTTTTGGCGGGATCAATGAGCAGTTCTTC
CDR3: CASSVAFGGINEQFF

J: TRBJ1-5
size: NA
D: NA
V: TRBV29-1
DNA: TGCAGCGTTGCCCGACAGGGCAATCAGCCCCAGCATTTT
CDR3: CSVARQGNQPQHF

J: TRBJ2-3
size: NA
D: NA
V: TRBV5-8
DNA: TGTGCCAGCAGCCCTAGGACTTGGGGAGGCCACAACACAGATACGCAGTATTTT
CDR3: CASSPRTWGGHNTDTQYF

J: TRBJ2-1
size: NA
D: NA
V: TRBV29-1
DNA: TGCAGCGTTGAAGGCGTTTTTGGTAATGAGCAGTTCTTC
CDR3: CSVEGVFGNEQFF

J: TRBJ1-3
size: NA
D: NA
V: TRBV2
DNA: TGTGCCAGCCAGACGGGTGGCTCTGGAAACACCATATATTTT
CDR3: CASQTGGSGNTIYF

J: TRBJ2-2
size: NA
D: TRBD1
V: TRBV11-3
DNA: TGTGCCAGCAGCAAAGGACAGGGGAACACCGGGGAGCTGTTTTTT
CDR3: CASSKGQGNTGELFF